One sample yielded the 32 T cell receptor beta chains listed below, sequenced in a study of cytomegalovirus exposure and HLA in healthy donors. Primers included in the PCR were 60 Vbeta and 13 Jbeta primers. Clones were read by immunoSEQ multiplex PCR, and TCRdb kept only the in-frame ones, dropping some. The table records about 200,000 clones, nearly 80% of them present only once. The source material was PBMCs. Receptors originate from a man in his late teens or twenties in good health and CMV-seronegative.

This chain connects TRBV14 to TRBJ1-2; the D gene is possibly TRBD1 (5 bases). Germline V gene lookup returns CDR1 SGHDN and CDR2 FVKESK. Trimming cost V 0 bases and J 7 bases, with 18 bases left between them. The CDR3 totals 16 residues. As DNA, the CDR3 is TGTGCCAGCAGCCAAGATCTCCCAGGGAGGTCTCTTGGCTACACCTTC. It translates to CASSQDLPGRSLGYTF.

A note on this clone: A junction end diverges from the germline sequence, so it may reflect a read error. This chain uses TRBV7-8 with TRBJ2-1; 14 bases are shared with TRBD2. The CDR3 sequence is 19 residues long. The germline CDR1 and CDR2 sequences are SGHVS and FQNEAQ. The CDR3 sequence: CASGLGRGLAGAGGNEQFF. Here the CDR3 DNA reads TGTGCCAGCGGCTTAGGGCGGGGACTAGCGGGAGCGGGGGGGAATGAGCAGTTCTTC.

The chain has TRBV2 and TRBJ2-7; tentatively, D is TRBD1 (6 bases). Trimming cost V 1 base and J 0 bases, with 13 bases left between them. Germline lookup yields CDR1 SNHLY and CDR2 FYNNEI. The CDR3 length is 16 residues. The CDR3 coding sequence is TGTGCCAGCAGTGAAGGGGGGCTTAGGAGCTCCTACGAGCAGTACTTC. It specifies CASSEGGLRSSYEQYF. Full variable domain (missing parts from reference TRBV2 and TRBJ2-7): EPEVTQTPSHQVTQMGQEVILRCVPISNHLYFYWYRQILGQKVEFLVSFYNNEISEKSEIFDDQFSVERPDGSNFTLKIRSTKLEDSAMYFCASSEGGLRSSYEQYFGPGTRLTVT.

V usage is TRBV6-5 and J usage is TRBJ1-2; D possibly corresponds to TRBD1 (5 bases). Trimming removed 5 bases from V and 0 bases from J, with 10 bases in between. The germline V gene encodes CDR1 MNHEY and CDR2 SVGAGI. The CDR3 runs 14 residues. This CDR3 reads CASSGAGSNYGYTF. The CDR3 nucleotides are TGTGCCAGCAGTGGGGCGGGGTCTAACTATGGCTACACCTTC.

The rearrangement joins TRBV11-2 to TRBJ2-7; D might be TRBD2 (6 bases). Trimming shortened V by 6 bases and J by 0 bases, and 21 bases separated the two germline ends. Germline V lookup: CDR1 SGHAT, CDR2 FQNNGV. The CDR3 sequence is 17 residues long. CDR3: CASRQISGPVGSYEQYF. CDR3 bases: TGTGCCAGCAGGCAAATTAGCGGCCCGGTGGGCTCCTACGAGCAGTACTTC.

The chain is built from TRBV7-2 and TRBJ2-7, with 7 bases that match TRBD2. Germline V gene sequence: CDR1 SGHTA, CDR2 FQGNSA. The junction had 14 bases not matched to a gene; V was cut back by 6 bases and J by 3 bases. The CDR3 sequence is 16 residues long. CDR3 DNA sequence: TGTGCCAGCAGGCGTTCCGCTAGCGGCGGGGACTACGAGCAGTACTTC. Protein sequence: CASRRSASGGDYEQYF.

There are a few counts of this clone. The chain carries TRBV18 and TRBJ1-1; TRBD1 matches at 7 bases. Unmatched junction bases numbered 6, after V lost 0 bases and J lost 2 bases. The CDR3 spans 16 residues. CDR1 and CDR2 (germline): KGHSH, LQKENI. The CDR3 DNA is TGTGCCAGCTCACCACCGGGACAGCCAGATAACACTGAAGCTTTCTTT. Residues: CASSPPGQPDNTEAFF.

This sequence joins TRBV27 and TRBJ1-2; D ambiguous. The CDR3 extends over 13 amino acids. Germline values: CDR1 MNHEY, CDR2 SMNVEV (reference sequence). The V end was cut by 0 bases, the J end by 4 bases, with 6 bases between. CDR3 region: CASSLSAIYGYTF. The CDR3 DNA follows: TGTGCCAGCAGTTTATCAGCGATCTATGGCTACACCTTC.

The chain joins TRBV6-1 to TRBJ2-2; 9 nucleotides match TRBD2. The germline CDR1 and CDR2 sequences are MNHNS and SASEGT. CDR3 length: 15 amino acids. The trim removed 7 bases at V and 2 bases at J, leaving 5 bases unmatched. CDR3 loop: CASTVLAGNTGELFF. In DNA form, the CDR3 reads TGTGCCAGCACCGTACTAGCGGGTAACACCGGGGAGCTGTTTTTT.

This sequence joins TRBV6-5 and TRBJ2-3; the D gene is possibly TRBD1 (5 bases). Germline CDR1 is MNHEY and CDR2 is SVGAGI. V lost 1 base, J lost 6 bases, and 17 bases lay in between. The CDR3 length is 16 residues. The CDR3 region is CASSYWGRVGPDTQYF. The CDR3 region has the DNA TGTGCCAGCAGTTACTGGGGCCGAGTGGGCCCTGATACGCAGTATTTT.

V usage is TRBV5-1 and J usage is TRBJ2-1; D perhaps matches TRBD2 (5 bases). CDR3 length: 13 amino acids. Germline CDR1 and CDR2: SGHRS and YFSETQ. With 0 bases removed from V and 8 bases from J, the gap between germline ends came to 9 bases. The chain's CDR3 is CASSLEGSDEQFF. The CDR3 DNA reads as TGCGCCAGCAGCTTGGAAGGGAGCGATGAGCAGTTCTTC. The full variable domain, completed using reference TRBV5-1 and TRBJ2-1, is KAGVTQTPRYLIKTRGQQVTLSCSPISGHRSVSWYQQTPGQGLQFLFEYFSETQRNKGNFPGRFSGRQFSNSRSEMNVSTLELGDSALYLCASSLEGSDEQFFGPGTRLTVL.

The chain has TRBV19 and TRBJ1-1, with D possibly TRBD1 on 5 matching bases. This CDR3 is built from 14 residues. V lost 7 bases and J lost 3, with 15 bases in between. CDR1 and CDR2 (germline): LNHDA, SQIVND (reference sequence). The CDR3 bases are TGTGCCAGTACCCTCGGGGGGGTTTACACTGAAGCTTTCTTT. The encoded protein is CASTLGGVYTEAFF.

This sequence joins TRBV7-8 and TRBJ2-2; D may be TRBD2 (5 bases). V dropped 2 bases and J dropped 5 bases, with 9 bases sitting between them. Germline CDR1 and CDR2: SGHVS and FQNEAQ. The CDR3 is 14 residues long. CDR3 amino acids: CASSLRGNTGELFF. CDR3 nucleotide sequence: TGTGCCAGCAGCTTAAGAGGGAATACCGGGGAGCTGTTTTTT. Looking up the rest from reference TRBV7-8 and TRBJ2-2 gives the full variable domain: GAGVSQSPRYKVAKRGQDVALRCDPISGHVSLFWYQQALGQGPEFLTYFQNEAQLDKSGLPSDRFFAERPEGSVSTLKIQRTQQEDSAVYLCASSLRGNTGELFFGEGSRLTVL.

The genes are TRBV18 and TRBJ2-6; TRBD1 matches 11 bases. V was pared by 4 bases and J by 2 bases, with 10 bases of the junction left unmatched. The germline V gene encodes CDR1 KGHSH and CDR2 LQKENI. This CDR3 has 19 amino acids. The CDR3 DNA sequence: TGTGCCAGCTCACTATTCACGCCGGGACAGGGGGCTGGGGCCAACGTCCTGACTTTC. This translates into CASSLFTPGQGAGANVLTF.

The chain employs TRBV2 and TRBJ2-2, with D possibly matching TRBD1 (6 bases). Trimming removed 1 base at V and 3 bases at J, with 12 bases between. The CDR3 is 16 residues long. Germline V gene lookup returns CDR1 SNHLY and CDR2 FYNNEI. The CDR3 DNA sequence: TGTGCCAGCAGTGAAGACAGGGAGTCGTACACCGGGGAGCTGTTTTTT. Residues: CASSEDRESYTGELFF.

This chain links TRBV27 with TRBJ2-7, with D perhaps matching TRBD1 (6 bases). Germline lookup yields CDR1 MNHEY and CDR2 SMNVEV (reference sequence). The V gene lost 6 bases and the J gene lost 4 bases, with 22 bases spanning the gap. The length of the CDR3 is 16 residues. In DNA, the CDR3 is TGTGCCAGCAGACCGGTCGATGGTAGGGGGAGTTACGAGCAGTACTTC. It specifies CASRPVDGRGSYEQYF.

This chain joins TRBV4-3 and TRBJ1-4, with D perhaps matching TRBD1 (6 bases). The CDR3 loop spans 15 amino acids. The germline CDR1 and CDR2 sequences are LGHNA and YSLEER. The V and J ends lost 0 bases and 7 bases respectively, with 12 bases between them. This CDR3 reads CASSQEGRGGEKLFF. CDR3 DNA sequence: TGCGCCAGCAGCCAAGAGGGCAGGGGTGGTGAAAAACTGTTTTTT.

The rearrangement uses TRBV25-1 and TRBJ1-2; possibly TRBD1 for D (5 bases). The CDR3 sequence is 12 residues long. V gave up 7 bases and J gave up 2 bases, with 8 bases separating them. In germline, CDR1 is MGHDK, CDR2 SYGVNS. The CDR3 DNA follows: TGTGCCAGCACCAAGGGGAACTATGGCTACACCTTC. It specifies CASTKGNYGYTF.

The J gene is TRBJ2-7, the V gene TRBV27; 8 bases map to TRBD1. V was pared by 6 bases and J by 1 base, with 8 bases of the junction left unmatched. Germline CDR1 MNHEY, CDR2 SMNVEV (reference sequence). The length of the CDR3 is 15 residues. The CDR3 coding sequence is TGTGCCAGCAGCCGGACCGGACAGGGTTCCTACGAGCAGTACTTC. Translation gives CASSRTGQGSYEQYF.

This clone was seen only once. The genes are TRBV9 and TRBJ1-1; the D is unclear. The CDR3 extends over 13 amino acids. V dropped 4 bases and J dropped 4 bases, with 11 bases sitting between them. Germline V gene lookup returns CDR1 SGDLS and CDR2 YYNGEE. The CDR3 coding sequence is TGTGCCAGCAGCACACGTCCGGGCACTGAAGCTTTCTTT. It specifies CASSTRPGTEAFF.

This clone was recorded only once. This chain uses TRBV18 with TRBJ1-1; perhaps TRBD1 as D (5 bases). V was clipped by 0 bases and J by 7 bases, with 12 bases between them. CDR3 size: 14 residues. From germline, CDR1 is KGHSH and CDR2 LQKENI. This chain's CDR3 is CASSPPSGPFEAFF. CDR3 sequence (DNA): TGTGCCAGCTCACCACCGTCAGGGCCCTTTGAAGCTTTCTTT.

This chain's CDR3 is CASTGTGDDYGYTF. CDR3 nucleotides: TGTGCCAGCACCGGGACAGGGGACGACTATGGCTACACCTTC. The rearrangement joins TRBV6-6 to TRBJ1-2; 10 bases are shared with TRBD1. The germline CDR1 and CDR2 sequences are MNHNY and SVGAGI (reference sequence). CDR3 length: 14 amino acids. V shed 7 bases and J 3 bases; nucleotides not matched to a gene: 5.

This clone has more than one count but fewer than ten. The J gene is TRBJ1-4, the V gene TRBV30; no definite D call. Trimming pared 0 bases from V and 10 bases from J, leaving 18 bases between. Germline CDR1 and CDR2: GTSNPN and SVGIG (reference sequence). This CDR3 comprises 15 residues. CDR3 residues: CAWSVLKGGRRKLFF. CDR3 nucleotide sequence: TGTGCCTGGAGTGTACTTAAGGGCGGGAGGCGAAAACTGTTTTTT.

The CDR3 reads CATSRFLWQGLVNEQFF. DNA of the CDR3: TGTGCCACCAGTAGATTTTTGTGGCAGGGTCTCGTCAATGAGCAGTTCTTC. This chain joins TRBV15 and TRBJ2-1; a weak D match, TRBD1 (5 bases). This CDR3 is built from 17 residues. V lost 6 bases and J lost 6, with 24 bases in between. Germline values: CDR1 LNHNV, CDR2 YYDKDF (reference sequence).

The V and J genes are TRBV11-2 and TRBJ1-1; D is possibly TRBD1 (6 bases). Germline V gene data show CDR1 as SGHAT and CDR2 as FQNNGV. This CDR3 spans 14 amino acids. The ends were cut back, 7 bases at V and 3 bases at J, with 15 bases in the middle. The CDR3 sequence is CASTVGGGYTEAFF. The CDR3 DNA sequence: TGTGCCAGCACCGTGGGGGGGGGCTACACTGAAGCTTTCTTT.

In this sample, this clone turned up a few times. CDR3 in amino acids: CASSAPGTQTETQYF. The CDR3, as DNA: TGCGCCAGCAGCGCCCCCGGGACACAAACTGAGACCCAGTACTTC. The chain recombines TRBV4-1 with TRBJ2-5; a possible D gene is TRBD1 (6 bases). The CDR3 runs 15 residues. The germline V gene has CDR1 MGHRA and CDR2 YSYEKL. V dropped 5 bases and J dropped 5 bases, with 18 bases sitting between them.

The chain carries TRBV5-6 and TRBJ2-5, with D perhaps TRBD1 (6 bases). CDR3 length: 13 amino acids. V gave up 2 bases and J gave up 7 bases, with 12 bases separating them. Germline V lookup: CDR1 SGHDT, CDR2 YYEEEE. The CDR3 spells CASSFQEGGTQYF. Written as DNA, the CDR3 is TGTGCCAGCAGCTTCCAGGAAGGGGGGACCCAGTACTTC.

The CDR3 bases are TGCGCCAGCAGCCAAGATATGGGGACTAGCGGGAGTCGAGCAGATACGCAGTATTTT. Translated, it gives CASSQDMGTSGSRADTQYF. The chain employs TRBV4-1 and TRBJ2-3, with 14 bases lining up with TRBD2. The junction had 9 bases not matched to a gene; V was cut back by 0 bases and J by 4 bases. CDR1 and CDR2 (germline): MGHRA, YSYEKL. This CDR3 is built from 19 residues.

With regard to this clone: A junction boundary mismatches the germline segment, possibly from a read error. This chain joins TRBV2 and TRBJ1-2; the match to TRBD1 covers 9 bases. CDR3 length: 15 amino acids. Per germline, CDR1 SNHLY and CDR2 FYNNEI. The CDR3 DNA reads TGTGCCAGCGCGGAATTGGGACAGGGAAACTCTGGCTACACCTTC. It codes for CASAELGQGNSGYTF.

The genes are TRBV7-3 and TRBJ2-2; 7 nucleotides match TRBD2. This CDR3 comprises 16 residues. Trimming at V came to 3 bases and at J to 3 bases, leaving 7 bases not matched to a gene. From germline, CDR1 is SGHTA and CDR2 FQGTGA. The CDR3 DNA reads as TGTGCCAGCAGCTTTAGGGGAGGGCTAGACACCGGGGAGCTGTTTTTT. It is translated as CASSFRGGLDTGELFF.

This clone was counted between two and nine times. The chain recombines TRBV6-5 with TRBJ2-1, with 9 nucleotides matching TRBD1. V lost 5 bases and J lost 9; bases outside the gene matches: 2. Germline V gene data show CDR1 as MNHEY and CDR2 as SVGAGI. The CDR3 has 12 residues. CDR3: CASSTGGGEQFF. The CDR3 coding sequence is TGTGCCAGCAGTACAGGGGGCGGTGAGCAGTTCTTC.

As DNA, the CDR3 is TGTGCCAGCAGCGTGGGAGAGGGTATGAACACTGAAGCTTTCTTT. It specifies CASSVGEGMNTEAFF. The rearrangement links TRBV9 to TRBJ1-1; D unclear. This CDR3 region has 15 residues. Germline CDR1 SGDLS, CDR2 YYNGEE. The ends were cut back, 2 bases at V and 0 bases at J, with 11 bases in the middle. The full variable domain, rest sourced from reference TRBV9 and TRBJ1-1, is DSGVTQTPKHLITATGQRVTLRCSPRSGDLSVYWYQQSLDQGLQFLIQYYNGEERAKGNILERFSAQQFPDLHSELNLSSLELGDSALYFCASSVGEGMNTEAFFGQGTRLTVV.